These 10 T cell receptor beta chains share one sample of origin, sequenced in a study of blood T cell repertoires in COVID-19. Clones were sequenced by immunoSEQ multiplex PCR, and TCRdb holds only the in-frame ones, with some missing. The sample lists 150,000 to 200,000 clones, 85% to 90% seen once, with 0.5% to 0.75% in the top ten. Sequencing was carried out using peripheral blood. All receptors come from a man aged 45-65 years with acute or convalescent COVID-19.

This chain joins TRBV18 and TRBJ1-6; the match to TRBD1 covers 7 bases. Germline CDR1 KGHSH, CDR2 LQKENI. The CDR3 has 15 amino acids. Germline trimming cut 3 bases from V and 9 bases from J; bases unmatched to any gene: 8. The CDR3 nucleotides are TGTGCCAGCTCACCGGGCACATCAGGGGGTTCACCCCTCCACTTT. It yields the protein CASSPGTSGGSPLHF.

This rearrangement joins TRBV9 to TRBJ2-1, with TRBD2 matching over 8 bases. V lost 1 base to trimming and J lost 5 bases; unmatched junction nucleotides: 2. Per germline, CDR1 SGDLS and CDR2 YYNGEE. This CDR3 is built from 14 residues. Written as DNA, the CDR3 is TGTGCCAGCAGCGTATCCGGGGGGGACAATGAGCAGTTCTTC. Translated: CASSVSGGDNEQFF.

The chain recombines TRBV19 with TRBJ2-7; the match to TRBD2 covers 10 bases. Germline V lookup: CDR1 LNHDA, CDR2 SQIVND (reference sequence). The CDR3 runs to 16 residues. The ends lost 1 base at V and 4 bases at J; junction bases unmatched: 7. CDR3 loop: CASSIGASGSLYEQYF. CDR3 DNA: TGTGCCAGTAGTATAGGTGCTAGCGGGAGTCTATACGAGCAGTACTTC.

The chain carries TRBV29-1 and TRBJ2-6; 7 nucleotides align to TRBD1. The germline CDR1 and CDR2 sequences are SQVTM and ANQGSEA. The CDR3 totals 14 residues. The trim removed 4 bases at V and 4 bases at J, leaving 4 bases unmatched. CDR3 residues: CSVAEGAGANVLTF. In DNA, the CDR3 is TGCAGCGTTGCCGAGGGGGCCGGGGCCAACGTCCTGACTTTC. Full variable domain (rest looked up from reference TRBV29-1 and TRBJ2-6): SAVISQKPSRDICQRGTSLTIQCQVDSQVTMMFWYRQQPGQSLTLIATANQGSEATYESGFVIDKFPISRPNLTFSTLTVSNMSPEDSSIYLCSVAEGAGANVLTFGAGSRLTVL.

This CDR3 reads CASSLVWGEETQYF. In nucleotides, the CDR3 is TGTGCCAGCAGCTTAGTGTGGGGGGAAGAGACCCAGTACTTC. The chain links TRBV7-2 to TRBJ2-5; D is perhaps TRBD2 (6 bases). CDR1 is SGHTA and CDR2 is FQGNSA in the germline V gene. The CDR3 extends over 14 amino acids. The V end lost 1 base, the J end lost 3 bases, and 9 bases lay between the germline ends.

The chain employs TRBV14 and TRBJ1-1; 7 bases line up with TRBD1. V was pared by 2 bases and J by 0 bases, with 3 bases of the junction left unmatched. Germline loops: CDR1 SGHDN, CDR2 FVKESK. This CDR3 region has 15 residues. The CDR3 protein is CASSQMGQLNTEAFF. DNA for the CDR3: TGTGCCAGCAGCCAAATGGGACAGTTGAACACTGAAGCTTTCTTT. The variable domain in full, with the rest retrieved from reference TRBV14 and TRBJ1-1, is EAGVTQFPSHSVIEKGQTVTLRCDPISGHDNLYWYRRVMGKEIKFLLHFVKESKQDESGMPNNRFLAERTGGTYSTLKVQPAELEDSGVYFCASSQMGQLNTEAFFGQGTRLTVV.

The V and J genes are TRBV27 and TRBJ1-6; no clear D gene. Per the germline V gene, CDR1 is MNHEY and CDR2 is SMNVEV (reference sequence). V shed 6 bases and J shed 5 bases, with 20 bases lying between them. There are 17 residues in the CDR3. The CDR3 bases are TGTGCCAGCAGGCGCTCGGGGTCCCCCGTAAATAATTCACCCCTCCACTTT. Its translation is CASRRSGSPVNNSPLHF.

The rearrangement uses TRBV11-1 and TRBJ2-5, with D hard to call. CDR1 is SGHAT, CDR2 FQDESV, per germline (reference sequence). V lost 5 bases, J lost 2 bases, and 18 bases lay in between. The CDR3 extends over 16 amino acids. CDR3 DNA sequence: TGTGCCAGCAGCCGTGCCTCGTTGGGCGCTCAAGAGACCCAGTACTTC. Translated: CASSRASLGAQETQYF. Drawing the rest from reference TRBV11-1 and TRBJ2-5, the complete variable domain is EAEVAQSPRYKITEKSQAVAFWCDPISGHATLYWYRQILGQGPELLVQFQDESVVDDSQLPKDRFSAERLKGVDSTLKIQPAELGDSAMYLCASSRASLGAQETQYFGPGTRLLVL.

This clone was observed a single time. The chain uses TRBV3-1 (or the pseudogene TRBV3-2) and TRBJ2-2, with 7 bases aligning to TRBD2. Germline-derived CDR1 and CDR2 are LGHDT and YNNKEL (reference sequence). The ends lost 2 bases at V and 4 bases at J; junction bases unmatched: 13. The CDR3 consists of 18 residues. For the CDR3, the DNA is TGTGCCAGCAGCCAATCTCCTCCGGGGGGATCGCGCACCGGGGAGCTGTTTTTT. Protein: CASSQSPPGGSRTGELFF.

The chain employs TRBV3-1 (or the pseudogene TRBV3-2) and TRBJ1-3; the match to TRBD1 covers 10 bases. After removal of 3 bases from V and 2 bases from J, the junction contained 4 bases not matched to a gene. The CDR3 has 16 amino acids. Germline V lookup: CDR1 LGHDT, CDR2 YNNKEL (reference sequence). The CDR3 DNA reads TGTGCCAGCAGCCAGGCCGGGACAGGGGCTGGAAACACCATATATTTT. It encodes CASSQAGTGAGNTIYF.